What follows is one T cell receptor beta chain and its context. Its antigen has not been determined. Base qualities are not provided; no much larger clone lies one nucleotide away. CDR1 and CDR2, looked up from the germline V gene (reference sequence), are SEHNR and FQNEAQ. The CDR3 runs 12 amino acids, cysteine and phenylalanine included. Here the CDR3 DNA is all that survives: 36 bases in frame from base 1. After removal of 5 bases from V and 5 bases from J, the junction retains 2 bases not matched to a gene. This record comes from a study of CD8+ T cells in alopecia areata (dated by TCRdb to 2016 to 2018). The study in broad terms: Treated patients were enrolled in an open-label pilot trial of oral tofacitinib, 5 to 10 mg twice daily, for moderate-to-severe alopecia areata. Human TCRbeta sequencing covered scalp tissue and sorted CD4+ and CD8+ peripheral blood T cells from patchy and totalis/universalis alopecia areata patients and healthy controls. Tofacitinib-treated patients had biopsies at baseline and at 4 and 24 weeks of treatment, with a later scalp biopsy in several patients. immunoSEQ multiplex PCR using 35 Vbeta forward primers and 13 Jbeta reverse primers was used to amplify TCRbeta CDR3 regions. Scalp clonality was compared among normal scalp (n=4), patchy alopecia areata scalp (n=8), and alopecia totalis/universalis scalp (n=8). RNA was extracted with the PAXgene miRNA kit for fixed scalp, the miRNeasy kit for PBMCs, and the RNeasy kit for mouse skin. The SALT score, which quantifies the percentage of affected scalp surface area, was used to measure disease severity in treated patients. Tofacitinib was given for 6 to 18 months, followed by 6 months of follow-up off drug to assess delayed response and recurrence. In both human patients and the C3H/HeJ mouse model, the study applied high-throughput TCRbeta sequencing to look at T cell clonal expansion in alopecia areata.

The library was obtained by the immunoSEQ multiplex PCR assay. RNA was extracted from all samples and reverse transcribed into cDNA, which served as template for TCR sequencing. First-strand cDNA was synthesized with SuperScript III using a 2:1 mix of oligo-dT and random hexamers. Amplification bias was assessed with a synthetic immune receptor repertoire, and residual bias was removed computationally. Regarding the original processing steps: Raw reads were preprocessed to remove errors, and CDR3 was defined according to IMGT conventions as the region from the conserved cysteine to phenylalanine. Clonality was calculated as 1 minus Shannon entropy normalized by log2 of the number of productive unique TCRs. CD4 or CD8 identity of scalp clones was inferred by cross-referencing scalp TCRbeta sequences with sorted blood CD4 and CD8 repertoires. Entries here come from immuneACCESS through TCRdb and include only in-frame sequences with V and J called. Some clones fail to appear in such tables; in the studies checked, an unresolved V gene covers under half of the shortfall, and the cause of the remainder is unknown. V, J and clone size derive from that table, while D and trimming were established from the DNA sequence. This sample gives about 190,000 clones in total; approximately 60% of them show up just once. The ten most abundant clones make up approximately 0.63% of the sample.

What this sample's time point label stands for: around 28 days on oral tofacitinib. The treatment or condition label here, explained by the study, means: oral pan-JAK inhibitor, 5-10 mg twice daily. From alopecia areata patients, peripheral blood was collected along with lesional scalp punch biopsies. PBMCs were isolated by density centrifugation and stained for CD3, CD4 and CD8, after which CD4+ and CD8+ T cells were sorted on a FACSAria. Study-level results and caveats: Shared TCR sequences between patients were less evident than in mice, which may be partly attributable to HLA diversity in the patient population. With tofacitinib, both scalp clonality and the number of expanded CD8+ clones among the top 100 scalp clones went down significantly. During tofacitinib treatment, many expanded lesional clones remained in scalp and blood, and this persistence may partly explain relapse after treatment is stopped. Compared with normal scalp, lesional scalp had higher clonality and more expanded CD8+ clones, particularly in alopecia totalis/universalis, a pattern that suggests antigenic drive. Unlike mouse skin, where gammadelta T cells dominate, normal human skin contains resident alphabeta T cells that get sequenced too, which complicates analysis of the scalp TCR repertoire. The treated cohort was small, with a single nonresponder, so links between baseline CD8+ expansion and response need larger studies.

The clonotype comes from a human donor with alopecia areata. The sequencing here drew on CD4+ T cells sorted from blood, taken at week 4, from a patient treated with tofacitinib. The V and J segments used are TRBV7-9 and TRBJ2-5; the junction holds 7 bases that match TRBD1. The bases read TGTGCCAGCAGCGACAGGGTGGAGACCCAGTACTTC. Its protein reads: CASSDRVETQYF.